Below are 32 T cell receptor beta chains sequenced from a single sample in a study of control samples from healthy donors and cancer patients. Only in-frame clones appear in the TCRdb table, and some are missing; sequencing was by immunoSEQ multiplex PCR. Of 35,000 to 50,000 clones listed, 94% are singletons. Material for sequencing was blood. These receptors were collected from a man between 60 and 75 years old in good health.

A single count supports this clone. This chain connects TRBV6-1 to TRBJ1-2; 8 nucleotides align to TRBD1. Germline V CDR1 and CDR2: MNHNS, SASEGT. V lost 0 bases to trimming and J lost 6 bases; unmatched junction nucleotides: 6. The CDR3 consists of 15 residues. The CDR3 region has the DNA TGTGCCAGCAGTGAAGCGGGGACAGGACCGCATGGCTACACCTTC. Protein: CASSEAGTGPHGYTF.

The chain combines TRBV4-2 with TRBJ2-3; maybe TRBD2 (6 bases). CDR3 length: 18 amino acids. Trimming removed 6 bases from V and 0 bases from J, with 22 bases in between. Per the germline V gene, CDR1 is LGHNA and CDR2 is YNFKEQ. The CDR3 sequence is CASSHNPVGTGSTDTQYF. CDR3 in DNA: TGTGCCAGCAGTCACAACCCGGTAGGGACTGGTAGCACAGATACGCAGTATTTT.

The genes are TRBV28 and TRBJ1-5; 10 bases agree with TRBD1. CDR1 is MDHEN, CDR2 SYDVKM, per germline. V gave up 5 bases and J gave up 5 bases; unmatched junction bases: 12. The length of the CDR3 is 17 residues. CDR3 residues: CASSPIWTGGRDQPQHF. CDR3 DNA sequence: TGTGCCAGCAGTCCGATTTGGACAGGGGGACGGGATCAGCCCCAGCATTTT. The full variable domain, with the rest looked up from reference TRBV28 and TRBJ1-5, is DVKVTQSSRYLVKRTGEKVFLECVQDMDHENMFWYRQDPGLGLRLIYFSYDVKMKEKGDIPEGYSVSREKKERFSLILESASTNQTSMYLCASSPIWTGGRDQPQHFGDGTRLSIL.

This chain joins TRBV4-2 and TRBJ2-3; possible D gene TRBD2, 5 bases. The CDR3 is made up of 16 amino acids. Trimming left V 0 bases short and J 4 bases short, with 14 bases between. Germline CDR1 reads LGHNA; CDR2 reads YNFKEQ. The CDR3: CASSQEGSAKADTQYF. The CDR3 bases are TGTGCCAGCAGCCAAGAGGGGAGCGCCAAAGCAGATACGCAGTATTTT.

J is TRBJ2-7 and V is TRBV7-8, with TRBD1 matching 8 bases. Trimming removed 1 base from V and 3 bases from J; junction bases left unmatched: 2. Germline V gene sequence: CDR1 SGHVS, CDR2 FQNEAQ. This CDR3 contains 14 residues. DNA for the CDR3: TGTGCCAGCAGCTTAGGGACAGGGATCTACGAGCAGTACTTC. Amino acid sequence: CASSLGTGIYEQYF.

The CDR3: CASSFRTSDTDTQYF. The CDR3 nucleotides are TGTGCCAGCAGCTTTCGGACTAGCGACACAGATACGCAGTATTTT. V gene TRBV7-2 combines with J gene TRBJ2-3; 9 bases agree with TRBD2. From germline, CDR1 is SGHTA and CDR2 FQGNSA. The V gene end was trimmed by 3 bases and the J gene end by 2 bases; junction bases not matched to a gene: 3. CDR3 length: 15 residues.

This chain joins TRBV2 and TRBJ2-5, with D possibly being TRBD2 (5 bases). The CDR3 sequence is 14 residues long. The germline V gene has CDR1 SNHLY and CDR2 FYNNEI. V was pared by 6 bases and J by 2 bases, with 13 bases between. The CDR3 protein is CASRVAFPQETQYF. As DNA, the CDR3 is TGTGCCAGCAGGGTAGCGTTTCCACAAGAGACCCAGTACTTC.

The chain uses TRBV28 and TRBJ2-7; 10 positions agree with TRBD2. In germline, CDR1 is MDHEN, CDR2 SYDVKM. J gave up 11 bases and V 6 bases, and 7 bases lay outside the gene matches. The CDR3 consists of 12 residues. CDR3 sequence reads: CASRELAGTEYF. DNA for the CDR3: TGTGCCAGCAGGGAACTAGCGGGGACTGAGTACTTC.

The J gene is TRBJ1-1, the V gene TRBV14, with D possibly matching TRBD1 (5 bases). V lost 1 base, J lost 4 bases, and 16 bases lay in between. Germline V CDR1 and CDR2: SGHDN, FVKESK. The CDR3 has 16 amino acids. In nucleotides, the CDR3 is TGTGCCAGCAGCCAAGCCCGGGGCCCTTGGGGCACTGAAGCTTTCTTT. Translated, it gives CASSQARGPWGTEAFF.

The chain couples TRBV27 to TRBJ2-3, with D possibly being TRBD1 or TRBD2 (5 bases each). The ends were cut back, 3 bases at V and 2 bases at J, with 9 bases in the middle. Germline values: CDR1 MNHEY, CDR2 SMNVEV (reference sequence). This CDR3 region has 14 residues. Written as DNA, the CDR3 is TGTGCCAGCAGTTTTCCGGGGCCCACAGATACGCAGTATTTT. Translating gives CASSFPGPTDTQYF.

The gene calls are TRBV5-3 and TRBJ2-7; D is ambiguous. TRBV5-3 is an open reading frame whose function is uncertain. The ends were cut back, 7 bases at V and 4 bases at J, with 15 bases in the middle. This CDR3 comprises 13 residues. CDR3 sequence (DNA): TGTGCCAGAGTTGCGAGACACCTATACGAGCAGTACTTC. The encoded protein is CARVARHLYEQYF.

This chain links TRBV29-1 with TRBJ2-3; D call uncertain. V shed 7 bases and J shed 5 bases, with 13 bases lying between them. Germline loops: CDR1 SQVTM, CDR2 ANQGSEA. The CDR3 sequence is 12 residues long. CDR3 protein: CSGSLYRDTQYF. DNA of the CDR3: TGCAGCGGTAGCCTATACAGAGATACGCAGTATTTT.

The sample holds one count of this clone. The rearrangement links TRBV6-1 to TRBJ1-2, with 8 bases identical to TRBD1. The CDR3 spans 14 residues. Germline-derived CDR1 and CDR2 are MNHNS and SASEGT. Unmatched junction bases numbered 6, after V lost 5 bases and J lost 4 bases. The DNA for the CDR3 is TGTGCCAGCAGTTCCAGGGGGCGCCGCTATGGCTACACCTTC. This sequence encodes CASSSRGRRYGYTF.

The gene calls are TRBV27 and TRBJ2-5; D call uncertain. Deletions cut 7 bases from V and 2 bases from J, with 17 bases between. Germline-derived CDR1 and CDR2 are MNHEY and SMNVEV (reference sequence). This CDR3 region has 15 residues. The CDR3 nucleotides read TGTGCCAGCACCCGGATCACGGGCTCTCAAGAGACCCAGTACTTC. Amino acid sequence: CASTRITGSQETQYF.

The CDR3 region has the DNA TGCGCCAGCGGAAGGTCCGCGGGACAGCCCCAGCATTTT. Translating it yields CASGRSAGQPQHF. The V gene is TRBV4-1, the J gene TRBJ1-5; D is ambiguous. Germline loops: CDR1 MGHRA, CDR2 YSYEKL. The CDR3 runs to 13 residues. The V gene lost 8 bases and the J gene lost 7 bases, with 15 bases spanning the gap.

The V call is TRBV18, the J call TRBJ2-2; 14 bases are a match to TRBD2. The germline V gene encodes CDR1 KGHSH and CDR2 LQKENI. The CDR3 spans 17 residues. The J segment lost 6 bases and the V segment lost 1 base, leaving 4 bases of the junction unmatched. CDR3 sequence (DNA): TGTGCCAGCTCACCACTAGGGACTAGCGGGAGACCCGGGGAGCTGTTTTTT. This translates into CASSPLGTSGRPGELFF.

CDR3 region: CASSRGGSMNTEAFF. In nucleotides, the CDR3 is TGTGCCAGCAGCAGAGGAGGCAGCATGAACACTGAAGCTTTCTTT. The rearrangement links TRBV9 to TRBJ1-1; no definite D call. Germline V lookup: CDR1 SGDLS, CDR2 YYNGEE. V lost 4 bases and J lost 0, with 13 bases in between. CDR3 length: 15 residues.

CDR3 nucleotides: TGTGCCAGCAGCCCCTGGGACAGCTATAATTCACCCCTCCACTTT. Amino acids: CASSPWDSYNSPLHF. The chain has TRBV21-1 and TRBJ1-6; the table calls TRBD1, which could not be checked here. TRBV21-1 is recorded as a pseudogene. CDR3 size: 15 residues.

The chain recombines TRBV9 with TRBJ2-5, with 7 bases matching TRBD1. CDR1 SGDLS and CDR2 YYNGEE come from the germline V gene. V gave up 0 bases and J gave up 3 bases; unmatched junction bases: 5. The CDR3 sequence is 15 residues long. The CDR3 here is CASSVGDRKEETQYF. The CDR3 coding sequence is TGTGCCAGCAGCGTAGGGGACAGAAAAGAAGAGACCCAGTACTTC.

The V call is TRBV3-1 (or the pseudogene TRBV3-2), the J call TRBJ2-1; 10 nucleotides align to TRBD2. The CDR3 is 18 residues long. Trimming cost V 1 base and J 0 bases; bases outside gene matches: 6. Germline V gene sequence: CDR1 LGHDT, CDR2 YNNKEL (reference sequence). The CDR3, as DNA: TGTGCCAGCAGCCAAGTCCGGACTAGCGGTTCCTCCTACAATGAGCAGTTCTTC. Amino acid sequence: CASSQVRTSGSSYNEQFF.

This chain joins TRBV5-5 and TRBJ1-3, with D perhaps matching TRBD1 (5 bases). The V end lost 4 bases, the J end lost 7 bases, and 21 bases lay between the germline ends. The CDR3 has 16 residues. Germline CDR1 reads SGHKS; CDR2 reads YYEKEE (reference sequence). The CDR3 region is CASSPEGGAIWNTIYF. The CDR3 bases are TGTGCCAGCAGCCCCGAAGGTGGGGCGATCTGGAACACCATATATTTT.

The chain carries TRBV27 and TRBJ1-4; no clear D gene. V lost 6 bases and J 8 bases, leaving 13 bases between the germline ends. Germline lookup yields CDR1 MNHEY and CDR2 SMNVEV (reference sequence). This CDR3 has 13 amino acids. The CDR3 region has the DNA TGTGCCAGCAGGTCCTGGGTGGAGGAAAAACTGTTTTTT. Amino acids: CASRSWVEEKLFF.

The chain is built from TRBV28 and TRBJ1-3, with D possibly being TRBD1 (6 bases). V was cut by 6 bases and J by 2 bases, with 14 bases left in between. The CDR3 contains 15 residues. In germline, CDR1 is MDHEN, CDR2 SYDVKM. The DNA of the CDR3 is TGTGCCAGCAGCCTAGGGGGGCCTCCTGGAAACACCATATATTTT. Its translation: CASSLGGPPGNTIYF.

The V gene is TRBV9, the J gene TRBJ2-3, with D tentatively TRBD1 (6 bases). The CDR3 loop spans 16 amino acids. Germline CDR1 reads SGDLS; CDR2 reads YYNGEE. The V end was cut by 4 bases, the J end by 7 bases, with 22 bases between. The chain's CDR3 is CASSQPGHGRGYTQYF. Here the CDR3 DNA reads TGTGCCAGCAGCCAACCGGGACATGGACGCGGGTATACGCAGTATTTT.

J is TRBJ1-6 and V is TRBV28; 9 bases are shared with TRBD1. The CDR3 consists of 13 residues. V lost 5 bases to trimming and J lost 19 bases; unmatched junction nucleotides: 12. CDR1 MDHEN and CDR2 SYDVKM come from the germline V gene. CDR3 coding DNA: TGTGCCAGCAGTCTTCCTAACAGGGGGCGTGTGCACTTT. Its translation is CASSLPNRGRVHF.

The V gene is TRBV30, the J gene TRBJ1-5; D is perhaps TRBD1 (5 bases). From germline, CDR1 is GTSNPN and CDR2 SVGIG (reference sequence). Trimming removed 2 bases from V and 11 bases from J, with 25 bases in between. The CDR3 is made up of 16 amino acids. The CDR3 is CAWSSPEGRDRGAQHF. As DNA, the CDR3 is TGTGCCTGGAGTTCACCCGAGGGCAGGGACCGGGGTGCCCAGCATTTT.

The genes are TRBV14 and TRBJ2-3, with a weak D call TRBD1 (5 bases). V lost 4 bases and J 0 bases, leaving 11 bases between the germline ends. The CDR3 is 15 residues long. Germline V lookup: CDR1 SGHDN, CDR2 FVKESK. For the CDR3, the DNA is TGTGCCAGCAGCCTGTTTAGGGGTAGCACAGATACGCAGTATTTT. Translation gives CASSLFRGSTDTQYF.

V and J are TRBV30 and TRBJ1-3, with TRBD1 matching 7 bases. V shed 4 bases, J shed 2 bases, and the junction held 2 bases outside the gene matches. The germline gives CDR1 GTSNPN, CDR2 SVGIG (reference sequence). The CDR3 runs 13 residues. For the CDR3, the DNA is TGTGCCTGGAAGCAGGGGGCTGGAAACACCATATATTTT. This encodes CAWKQGAGNTIYF.

The gene calls are TRBV11-2 and TRBJ2-5; D is uncertain. CDR3 length: 14 residues. Trimming shortened V by 0 bases and J by 5 bases, and 10 bases separated the two germline ends. The germline V gene has CDR1 SGHAT and CDR2 FQNNGV. As DNA, the CDR3 is TGTGCCAGCAGCTTAGATTCGGCGAGGGAGACCCAGTACTTC. The encoded protein is CASSLDSARETQYF.

The chain couples TRBV13 to TRBJ2-3; D possibly corresponds to TRBD2 (5 bases). The CDR3 covers 16 residues. Germline CDR1 reads PRHDT; CDR2 reads FYEKMQ (reference sequence). Deletions cut 2 bases from V and 2 bases from J, with 14 bases between. The CDR3 region has the DNA TGTGCCAGCAGCTTAATACGAGGACTCCCCACAGATACGCAGTATTTT. Protein sequence: CASSLIRGLPTDTQYF. Combining the CDR3 with reference TRBV13 and TRBJ2-3 gives the whole variable domain AAGVIQSPRHLIKEKRETATLKCYPIPRHDTVYWYQQGPGQDPQFLISFYEKMQSDKGSIPDRFSAQQFSDYHSELNMSSLELGDSALYFCASSLIRGLPTDTQYFGPGTRLTVL.

This clone was found a few times. The CDR3 DNA reads TGTGCCAGCAGTGAAGCCCGAGGGGAAAAAGAGACCCAGTACTTC. Protein: CASSEARGEKETQYF. The J gene is TRBJ2-5, the V gene TRBV2; D tentatively reads TRBD1 or TRBD2 (5 bases each). Germline CDR1 and CDR2: SNHLY and FYNNEI. The CDR3 has 15 amino acids. Trimming took 0 bases from V and 3 from J, leaving 11 bases between them.

The chain uses TRBV19 and TRBJ2-1; 10 nucleotides line up with TRBD2. Germline CDR1 reads LNHDA; CDR2 reads SQIVND (reference sequence). The CDR3 consists of 16 residues. Trimming removed 3 bases from V and 4 bases from J; junction bases left unmatched: 6. CDR3 bases: TGTGCCAGTAGTATGGGGTCTAGCGGGGGTTACAATGAGCAGTTCTTC. Protein sequence: CASSMGSSGGYNEQFF.